This T cell receptor (beta chain) is drawn from a study of shared clonotypes between healthy human individuals. General study results and limits: The researchers took only blood, and tissue repertoires probably look different.

This CDR3 is built from 13 residues. Trimming pared 1 base from V and 3 bases from J, leaving 7 bases between. Germline V CDR1 and CDR2: MNHNS, SASEGT. TCRdb keeps only in-frame clones here, not all; method: immunoSEQ multiplex PCR. The table has approximately 98,000 clones, around 68% seen once. This clone was observed a few times. Its antigen is unknown. Specimen: memory CD8+ T cells sorted from blood. Stated subset: CD45RO+ cells pooled with CCR7-negative TemRA cells. The chain links TRBV6-1 to TRBJ2-7, with D hard to call. This receptor was taken from a woman aged 25 to 45 in good health. Here the CDR3 DNA reads TGTGCCAGCAGTGAAGTGGACGGCTACGAGCAGTACTTC. This sequence encodes CASSEVDGYEQYF.